In its sample, the clone carrying this T cell receptor (beta chain) was seen a few times. Its antigen is currently unknown. TCRdb re-derived calls from the 5' RACE reads in MiXCR, one entry per CDR3 protein. Here the sample spans 390,000 or so distinct CDR3 sequences, roughly 15% being singletons. This entry comes from a study of T-cell memory formation after mild COVID-19. General study points: Balance between CD4 and CD8 was seen in clones contracting day 15 to 85, and a CD4+ lean was seen in later expanders.

The clonotype originates from a man aged 18 to 35 who had mild COVID-19 (a few samples of this study predate the infection). Cell type and time point are not known. Source material: PBMCs or a T cell subset sorted from them (not recorded which).

CDR3 region: CASTGPSYNEQFF. Written as DNA, the CDR3 is TGTGCCAGTACAGGGCCCTCCTACAATGAGCAGTTCTTC. J is TRBJ2-1 and V is TRBV25-1, with a possible D match to TRBD1 (6 bases). The CDR3 contains 13 residues. CDR1 is MGHDK, CDR2 SYGVNS, per germline. Trimming took 9 bases from V and 0 from J, leaving 9 bases between them.